The 28 T cell receptor beta chains below all came from one sample that was sequenced in a study of OX40 agonist ivuxolimab in advanced cancers. Using immunoSEQ multiplex PCR, the repertoire was profiled, and TCRdb retains in-frame clones only, with some absent. Here the sample spans fewer than 50,000 clones, around 93% being singletons. The sequencing here drew on CD4+ or CD8+ T cells sorted from blood, taken in a trial of the OX40 agonist ivuxolimab. Source of these receptors: an adult with an advanced solid tumor such as melanoma, head and neck, liver or kidney cancer.

This clone appeared once. This chain uses TRBV4-1 with TRBJ1-3; unclear D gene. V lost 5 bases, J lost 0 bases, and 8 bases lay in between. This CDR3 region has 14 residues. Germline CDR1 MGHRA, CDR2 YSYEKL. CDR3 in amino acids: CASSSEFSGNTIYF. The CDR3 coding sequence is TGCGCCAGCAGCTCCGAATTCTCTGGAAACACCATATATTTT.

In nucleotides, the CDR3 is TGTGCCAGCAGTCCTAGGGACAGCCGGCTGAAGCCCCAGCATTTT. Residues: CASSPRDSRLKPQHF. The J gene is TRBJ1-5, the V gene TRBV27, with 7 nucleotides matching TRBD1. CDR3 size: 15 residues. V lost 5 bases to trimming and J lost 8 bases; unmatched junction nucleotides: 12. Germline loops: CDR1 MNHEY, CDR2 SMNVEV (reference sequence).

This clone has just one count. V and J are TRBV6-1 and TRBJ2-7, with 8 positions matching TRBD1. Germline lookup yields CDR1 MNHNS and CDR2 SASEGT. Trimming at V came to 6 bases and at J to 5 bases, leaving 9 bases not matched to a gene. The CDR3 totals 14 residues. The CDR3 bases are TGTGCCAGCAGAGCCAGGACAGGGTCCCACGAGCAGTACGTC. This gives the protein CASRARTGSHEQYV.

This clone was recorded only once. CDR3 sequence: CASSLGRGIQFEGNEQFF. DNA for the CDR3: TGTGCCAGCAGCTTGGGACGGGGAATACAGTTCGAGGGAAATGAGCAGTTCTTC. The rearrangement uses TRBV5-4 and TRBJ2-1; weak D call: TRBD2 (5 bases). Germline values: CDR1 SGHNT, CDR2 YYREEE (reference sequence). Trimming removed 0 bases from V and 7 bases from J, with 23 bases in between. The CDR3 consists of 18 residues. Complete variable domain (other parts from reference TRBV5-4 and TRBJ2-1): ETGVTQSPTHLIKTRGQQVTLRCSSQSGHNTVSWYQQALGQGPQFIFQYYREEENGRGNFPPRFSGLQFPNYSSELNVNALELDDSALYLCASSLGRGIQFEGNEQFFGPGTRLTVL.

This chain joins TRBV5-1 and TRBJ1-2, with 9 bases aligning to TRBD1. The V gene end was trimmed by 1 base and the J gene end by 4 bases; junction bases not matched to a gene: 2. CDR3 length: 14 amino acids. The germline V gene encodes CDR1 SGHRS and CDR2 YFSETQ. For the CDR3, the DNA is TGCGCCAGCAGCTTGACAGGGGGCCTCTATGGCTACACCTTC. Residues: CASSLTGGLYGYTF. The full variable domain, with the rest looked up from reference TRBV5-1 and TRBJ1-2, is KAGVTQTPRYLIKTRGQQVTLSCSPISGHRSVSWYQQTPGQGLQFLFEYFSETQRNKGNFPGRFSGRQFSNSRSEMNVSTLELGDSALYLCASSLTGGLYGYTFGSGTRLTVV.

This clone has a single count. The chain is built from TRBV23-1 and TRBJ2-7, with a tentative D call TRBD1 (6 bases). TRBV23-1 has ORF status, its function being uncertain. V lost 4 bases and J 5 bases, leaving 15 bases between the germline ends. The CDR3 consists of 14 residues. The CDR3 bases are TGCGCCAGCAGTCCCCGGACAGACGGTCACGAGCAGTACGTC. Protein sequence: CASSPRTDGHEQYV.

The CDR3: CATGTNTGELFF. CDR3 DNA: TGTGCCACCGGCACGAACACCGGGGAGCTGTTTTTT. The chain combines TRBV7-9 with TRBJ2-2; no definite D call. The CDR3 extends over 12 amino acids. Germline V gene data show CDR1 as SEHNR and CDR2 as FQNEAQ (reference sequence). V was shortened by 10 bases and J by 0 bases, with 6 bases between the two germline ends.

CDR3: CATSQGTGVNEQFF. The CDR3 DNA reads as TGTGCCACAAGTCAGGGGACAGGGGTAAATGAGCAGTTCTTC. J is TRBJ2-1 and V is TRBV10-3; 10 bases line up with TRBD1. Per the germline V gene, CDR1 is ENHRY and CDR2 is SYGVKD. CDR3 length equals 14 residues. Trimming cost V 10 bases and J 7 bases; bases outside gene matches: 10.

V and J are TRBV11-2 and TRBJ2-5; D is possibly TRBD2 (5 bases). The CDR3 runs to 13 residues. The V end was cut by 5 bases, the J end by 5 bases, with 12 bases between. The germline V gene encodes CDR1 SGHAT and CDR2 FQNNGV. The CDR3 loop reads CASSKTSFETQYF. CDR3 nucleotide sequence: TGTGCCAGCAGCAAAACTAGTTTCGAGACCCAGTACTTC.

This sequence joins TRBV28 and TRBJ1-1; D gene unclear. Germline V lookup: CDR1 MDHEN, CDR2 SYDVKM. CDR3 size: 15 residues. V shed 3 bases and J shed 0 bases, with 11 bases lying between them. DNA of the CDR3: TGTGCCAGCAGTTTGAGGTCCCGGCTGAACACTGAAGCTTTCTTT. Translation: CASSLRSRLNTEAFF. The entire variable domain, with the rest obtained from reference TRBV28 and TRBJ1-1, is as follows: DVKVTQSSRYLVKRTGEKVFLECVQDMDHENMFWYRQDPGLGLRLIYFSYDVKMKEKGDIPEGYSVSREKKERFSLILESASTNQTSMYLCASSLRSRLNTEAFFGQGTRLTVV.

This rearrangement joins TRBV9 to TRBJ2-6; the D call may be TRBD1 or TRBD2 (7 bases each). The CDR3 runs 22 residues. With 0 bases removed from V and 4 bases from J, the gap between germline ends came to 29 bases. CDR1 and CDR2 from the germline V gene are SGDLS and YYNGEE. The CDR3 DNA is TGTGCCAGCAGCGTAGCACCTTCCAAGGGGAGGGGGCAGGAGTCCGGGGCCAACGTCCTGACTTTC. This translates into CASSVAPSKGRGQESGANVLTF.

The chain combines TRBV2 with TRBJ1-5; TRBD1 agrees at 7 bases. The germline CDR1 and CDR2 sequences are SNHLY and FYNNEI. CDR3 length equals 16 residues. Unmatched junction bases numbered 12, after V lost 6 bases and J lost 4 bases. CDR3: CASREGDRLVNQPQHF. The CDR3 DNA follows: TGTGCCAGCAGAGAGGGGGACAGACTTGTGAATCAGCCCCAGCATTTT.

This clone came up a few times. This chain connects TRBV2 to TRBJ2-7; 10 bases agree with TRBD2. Germline-derived CDR1 and CDR2 are SNHLY and FYNNEI. The V gene end was trimmed by 3 bases and the J gene end by 0 bases; junction bases not matched to a gene: 5. The CDR3 has 16 residues. The CDR3: CASSDPTSGDSYEQYV. The CDR3 coding sequence is TGTGCCAGCAGTGATCCTACTAGCGGGGACTCCTACGAGCAGTACGTC.

This chain uses TRBV18 with TRBJ2-5; TRBD1 matches 9 bases. The trim removed 5 bases at V and 4 bases at J, leaving 8 bases unmatched. CDR3 size: 15 residues. The germline V gene encodes CDR1 KGHSH and CDR2 LQKENI. CDR3 sequence (DNA): TGTGCCAGCTCATTTCGGGACAGGGAGGGAGAGACCCAGTACTTC. Amino acid sequence: CASSFRDREGETQYF.

The chain is built from TRBV27 and TRBJ1-5; D is possibly TRBD1 (5 bases). V was pared by 3 bases and J by 2 bases, with 8 bases between. The CDR3 consists of 14 residues. Germline values: CDR1 MNHEY, CDR2 SMNVEV (reference sequence). DNA for the CDR3: TGTGCCAGCAGTTTCAGGGACGGCAATCAGCCCCAGCATTTT. Amino acid sequence: CASSFRDGNQPQHF.

This chain joins TRBV10-2 and TRBJ2-7; D gene uncertain. Germline assignment: CDR1 WSHSY and CDR2 SAAADI. V was shortened by 0 bases and J by 3 bases, with 12 bases between the two germline ends. The CDR3 is 15 residues long. CDR3 sequence (DNA): TGCGCCAGCAGTGAGTCGGCCAGGCCCATCTACGAGCAGTACTTC. Its translation is CASSESARPIYEQYF.

J is TRBJ1-1 and V is TRBV6-5; 9 bases line up with TRBD1. Germline V CDR1 and CDR2: MNHEY, SVGAGI. The CDR3 contains 14 residues. The V and J ends lost 5 bases and 1 base, in that order; junction bases with no gene match: 2. DNA for the CDR3: TGTGCCAGCAGTCCGGGACAGGGGAACACTGAAGCTTTCTTT. It encodes CASSPGQGNTEAFF.

This sequence joins TRBV29-1 and TRBJ2-6; D possibly corresponds to TRBD1 (5 bases). From germline, CDR1 is SQVTM and CDR2 ANQGSEA. V lost 2 bases, J lost 1 base, and 15 bases lay in between. This CDR3 has 17 residues. CDR3 residues: CSVELPGYFSGANVLTF. The CDR3 coding sequence is TGCAGCGTTGAACTGCCAGGGTATTTTTCTGGGGCCAACGTCCTGACTTTC.

The chain is built from TRBV29-1 and TRBJ1-2; 7 nucleotides agree with TRBD1. J gave up 7 bases and V 7 bases, and 6 bases lay outside the gene matches. CDR1 is SQVTM, CDR2 ANQGSEA, per germline. The CDR3 has 11 residues. The chain's CDR3 is CSDRDSTGYTF. DNA for the CDR3: TGCAGCGATAGGGACAGCACTGGCTACACCTTC.

J is TRBJ1-1 and V is TRBV4-3; D perhaps matches TRBD1 (5 bases). CDR1 is LGHNA and CDR2 is YSLEER in the germline V gene. This CDR3 is 14 amino acids long. Deletions cut 4 bases from V and 2 bases from J, with 11 bases between. In DNA form, the CDR3 reads TGCGCCAGCAGCCCGCGGGGCGGCAACACTGAAGCTTTCTTT. This translates into CASSPRGGNTEAFF.

The chain carries TRBV7-2 and TRBJ1-2, with TRBD1 matching 7 bases. CDR3 size: 12 residues. J gave up 8 bases and V 6 bases, and 6 bases lay outside the gene matches. Germline V gene data show CDR1 as SGHTA and CDR2 as FQGNSA. DNA for the CDR3: TGTGCCAGCAGTGACGACAGGGAAGGCTACACCTTC. Encoded protein: CASSDDREGYTF.

The genes are TRBV6-5 and TRBJ2-1; D gene uncertain. CDR3 size: 13 residues. V lost 0 bases and J lost 8, with 8 bases in between. Germline V gives CDR1 MNHEY, CDR2 SVGAGI. The CDR3 nucleotides are TGTGCCAGCAGTTACTCCTCGGGCTATGAGCAGTTCTTC. This gives the protein CASSYSSGYEQFF.

The CDR3 is CASSLQGLAYEQYV. The CDR3, as DNA: TGTGCCAGCAGCTTGCAGGGACTAGCCTACGAGCAGTACGTC. J is TRBJ2-7 and V is TRBV5-6, with 8 bases fitting TRBD2. The V and J ends lost 1 base and 2 bases, in that order; junction bases with no gene match: 2. The CDR3 is made up of 14 amino acids. Germline V gene lookup returns CDR1 SGHDT and CDR2 YYEEEE.

This clone was picked up one time. This chain joins TRBV7-2 and TRBJ2-7; 9 nucleotides line up with TRBD1. The V and J ends lost 4 bases and 3 bases, in that order; junction bases with no gene match: 4. Germline V gene sequence: CDR1 SGHTA, CDR2 FQGNSA. There are 14 residues in the CDR3. CDR3 in amino acids: CASSSGQGRYEQYV. CDR3 bases: TGTGCCAGCAGCTCGGGACAGGGACGCTACGAGCAGTACGTC.

This chain uses TRBV11-2 with TRBJ2-3; 7 nucleotides match TRBD1. With 5 bases clipped from V and 10 bases from J, the junction kept 3 bases outside the gene matches. The CDR3 has 11 amino acids. Germline values: CDR1 SGHAT, CDR2 FQNNGV. The CDR3 coding sequence is TGTGCCAGCAGCCGAGGGACAGCGCAGTATTTT. It translates to CASSRGTAQYF.

The chain has TRBV10-3 and TRBJ2-3; D remains ambiguous. The CDR3 is made up of 14 amino acids. Trimming removed 0 bases at V and 3 bases at J, with 7 bases between. The germline V gene encodes CDR1 ENHRY and CDR2 SYGVKD. The CDR3 is CAISESLQTDTQYF. In DNA form, the CDR3 reads TGTGCCATCAGTGAGTCCCTCCAGACAGATACGCAGTATTTT.

V and J are TRBV7-9 and TRBJ2-1, with 13 nucleotides matching TRBD2. The CDR3 is made up of 17 amino acids. The trim removed 5 bases at V and 3 bases at J, leaving 7 bases unmatched. Germline V gene data show CDR1 as SEHNR and CDR2 as FQNEAQ (reference sequence). CDR3 sequence reads: CASSGWGTSGNYNEQFF. For the CDR3, the DNA is TGTGCCAGCAGCGGTTGGGGGACTAGCGGGAACTACAATGAGCAGTTCTTC.

This chain joins TRBV6-5 and TRBJ2-7; 9 bases are shared with TRBD1. Germline V gene lookup returns CDR1 MNHEY and CDR2 SVGAGI. CDR3 length: 15 residues. Trimming cost V 5 bases and J 4 bases; bases outside gene matches: 9. The chain's CDR3 is CASSPWGQGDYEQYF. DNA for the CDR3: TGTGCCAGCAGTCCATGGGGACAGGGTGATTACGAGCAGTACTTC.